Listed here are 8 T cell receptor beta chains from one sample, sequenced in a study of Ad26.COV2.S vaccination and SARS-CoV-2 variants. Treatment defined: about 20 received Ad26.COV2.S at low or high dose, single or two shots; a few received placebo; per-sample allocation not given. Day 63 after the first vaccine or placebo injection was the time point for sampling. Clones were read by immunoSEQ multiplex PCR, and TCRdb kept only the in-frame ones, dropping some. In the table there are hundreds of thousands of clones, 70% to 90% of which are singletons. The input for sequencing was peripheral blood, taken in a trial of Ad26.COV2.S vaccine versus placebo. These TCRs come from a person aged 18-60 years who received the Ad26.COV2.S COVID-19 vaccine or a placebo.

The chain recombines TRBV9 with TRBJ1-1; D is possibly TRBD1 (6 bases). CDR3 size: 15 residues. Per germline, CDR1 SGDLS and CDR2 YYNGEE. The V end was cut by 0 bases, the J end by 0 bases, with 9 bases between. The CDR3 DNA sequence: TGTGCCAGCAGCGTAGAAGGGACACTGAACACTGAAGCTTTCTTT. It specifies CASSVEGTLNTEAFF.

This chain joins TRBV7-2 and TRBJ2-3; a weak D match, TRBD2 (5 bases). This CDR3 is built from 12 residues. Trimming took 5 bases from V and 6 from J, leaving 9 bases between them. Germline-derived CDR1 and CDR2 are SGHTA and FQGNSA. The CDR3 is CASSRLADTQYF. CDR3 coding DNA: TGTGCCAGCAGCCGTTTAGCGGATACGCAGTATTTT.

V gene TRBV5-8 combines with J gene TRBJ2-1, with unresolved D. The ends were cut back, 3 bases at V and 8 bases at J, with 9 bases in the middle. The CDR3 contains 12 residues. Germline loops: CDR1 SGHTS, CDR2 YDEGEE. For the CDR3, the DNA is TGTGCCAGCAGCTCGCCCCTGGATGAGCAGTTCTTC. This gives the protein CASSSPLDEQFF.

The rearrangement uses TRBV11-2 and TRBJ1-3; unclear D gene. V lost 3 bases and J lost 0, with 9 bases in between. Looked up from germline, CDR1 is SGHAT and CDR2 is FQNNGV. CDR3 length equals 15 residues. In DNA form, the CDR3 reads TGTGCCAGCAGCTTTATCGGTTACTCTGGAAACACCATATATTTT. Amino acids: CASSFIGYSGNTIYF.

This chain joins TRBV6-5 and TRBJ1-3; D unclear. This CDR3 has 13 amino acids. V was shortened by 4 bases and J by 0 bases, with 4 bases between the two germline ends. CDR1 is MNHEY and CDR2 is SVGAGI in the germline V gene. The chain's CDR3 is CASSLHSGNTIYF. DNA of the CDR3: TGTGCCAGCAGTTTGCACTCTGGAAACACCATATATTTT.

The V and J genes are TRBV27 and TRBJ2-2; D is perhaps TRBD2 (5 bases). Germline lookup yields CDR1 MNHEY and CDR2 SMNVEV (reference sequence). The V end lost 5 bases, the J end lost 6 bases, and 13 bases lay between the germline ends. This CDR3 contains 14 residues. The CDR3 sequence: CASSDTPRAGELFF. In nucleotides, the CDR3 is TGTGCCAGCAGTGACACTCCGAGGGCCGGGGAGCTGTTTTTT.

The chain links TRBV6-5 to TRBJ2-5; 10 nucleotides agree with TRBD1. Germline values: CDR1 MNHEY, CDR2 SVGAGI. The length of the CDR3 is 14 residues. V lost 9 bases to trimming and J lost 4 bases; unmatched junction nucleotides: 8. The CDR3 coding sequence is TGTGCCAGTTATCGGACAGGGGGACGAGAGACCCAGTACTTC. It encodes CASYRTGGRETQYF.

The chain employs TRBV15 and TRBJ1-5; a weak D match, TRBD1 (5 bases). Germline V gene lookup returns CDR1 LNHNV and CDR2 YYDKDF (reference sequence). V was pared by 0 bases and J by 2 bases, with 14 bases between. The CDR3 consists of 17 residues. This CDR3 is CATSRDHVAGCNQPQHF. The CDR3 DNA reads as TGTGCCACCAGCAGAGATCACGTGGCAGGGTGCAATCAGCCCCAGCATTTT.